The 20 T cell receptor beta chains presented below share a single source sample, sequenced in a study of cytomegalovirus exposure and HLA in healthy donors listed by TCRdb under 2017. Library generation was performed with the immunoSEQ multiplex PCR assay. TCRdb carries this immuneACCESS record with in-frame sequences only. Its versions omit some clonotypes, under half of them owing to an unresolved V gene in the studies checked, with the rest unexplained. This sample is represented by about 150,000 clones; about 82% of them were singletons. The ten largest clones take up 2.1% of the sample. The sequenced sample was PBMCs. These receptors were obtained from a human donor in good health.

This clone was seen only once. This CDR3 is CASSPSGGGISNEQFF. In DNA, the CDR3 is TGTGCCAGTAGTCCTAGCGGGGGGGGGATATCCAATGAGCAGTTCTTC. V is TRBV19 and J is TRBJ2-1; TRBD2 matches 12 bases. Trimming at V came to 5 bases and at J to 6 bases, leaving 8 bases not matched to a gene. Germline CDR1 and CDR2: LNHDA and SQIVND (reference sequence). The CDR3 is made up of 16 amino acids.

The V gene is TRBV7-2, the J gene TRBJ1-2, with a weak D call TRBD1 (5 bases). The germline V gene has CDR1 SGHTA and CDR2 FQGNSA. With 1 base removed from V and 4 bases from J, the gap between germline ends came to 19 bases. The CDR3 runs 17 residues. The CDR3, as DNA: TGTGCCAGCAGCTTAGTGGCGTTCGGGGGTATCAGCTATGGCTACACCTTC. Translating it yields CASSLVAFGGISYGYTF.

V and J are TRBV10-3 and TRBJ2-7; a weak D match, TRBD1 (5 bases). V lost 9 bases and J 0 bases, leaving 12 bases between the germline ends. CDR3 length: 13 residues. Per the germline V gene, CDR1 is ENHRY and CDR2 is SYGVKD. The CDR3 region has the DNA TGTGCCATAGCCTGGGGCGACTCCTACGAGCAGTACTTC. Protein product: CAIAWGDSYEQYF.

This sequence joins TRBV29-1 and TRBJ2-7; tentatively, D is TRBD2 (5 bases). The CDR3 loop spans 12 amino acids. The V gene lost 6 bases and the J gene lost 2 bases, with 11 bases spanning the gap. Germline-derived CDR1 and CDR2 are SQVTM and ANQGSEA. CDR3: CSVFEGAYEQYF. As DNA, the CDR3 is TGCAGCGTATTTGAGGGAGCCTACGAGCAGTACTTC.

Here the CDR3 DNA reads TGTGCCAGCACCCTCGGGCGGCGGGGGGGCACCGGGGAGCTGTTTTTT. Protein sequence: CASTLGRRGGTGELFF. The chain employs TRBV2 and TRBJ2-2, with TRBD2 matching 9 bases. CDR1 is SNHLY, CDR2 FYNNEI, per germline. The trim removed 7 bases at V and 4 bases at J, leaving 10 bases unmatched. This CDR3 has 16 residues.

This clone was seen just once. This sequence joins TRBV18 and TRBJ1-4, with D maybe TRBD1 (6 bases). Trimming shortened V by 5 bases and J by 5 bases, and 15 bases separated the two germline ends. The CDR3 contains 15 residues. CDR1 and CDR2 from the germline V gene are KGHSH and LQKENI. CDR3 nucleotides: TGTGCCAGCTCAACCTACAGGGAGCAAAATGAAAAACTGTTTTTT. Amino acid sequence: CASSTYREQNEKLFF.

The chain uses TRBV2 and TRBJ2-7; no clear D. The CDR3 sequence is 17 residues long. Germline V CDR1 and CDR2: SNHLY, FYNNEI. Trimming pared 7 bases from V and 0 bases from J, leaving 22 bases between. The CDR3 region has the DNA TGTGCCAGCATTCCTTTCCGACTGCGACCGAGCTCCTACGAGCAGTACTTC. Translated, it gives CASIPFRLRPSSYEQYF.

V usage is TRBV7-2 and J usage is TRBJ2-6; TRBD1 matches at 8 bases. There are 16 residues in the CDR3. Germline V gene data show CDR1 as SGHTA and CDR2 as FQGNSA. J gave up 0 bases and V 5 bases, and 3 bases lay outside the gene matches. CDR3 DNA: TGTGCCAGCAGCGGAACAGGGGGCTCTGGGGCCAACGTCCTGACTTTC. This translates into CASSGTGGSGANVLTF.

This clone was seen only once. V usage is TRBV5-8 and J usage is TRBJ1-2; 7 nucleotides line up with TRBD1. With 4 bases clipped from V and 7 bases from J, the junction kept 7 bases outside the gene matches. Germline-derived CDR1 and CDR2 are SGHTS and YDEGEE. This CDR3 contains 13 residues. The CDR3 loop reads CASSTTGKVGYTF. CDR3 DNA: TGTGCCAGCAGCACGACAGGGAAGGTTGGCTACACCTTC.

CDR3 nucleotide sequence: TGTGCCGGGGCGGGGAAGAGCGCCGGGGAGCTGTTTTTT. Translation gives CAGAGKSAGELFF. This chain joins TRBV6-1 and TRBJ2-2; D might be TRBD2 (6 bases). The CDR3 runs 13 residues. Trimming stripped 11 bases from V and 6 bases from J, with 16 bases between. In germline, CDR1 is MNHNS, CDR2 SASEGT.

The gene calls are TRBV27 and TRBJ2-7, with D possibly matching TRBD2 (5 bases). The length of the CDR3 is 15 residues. Trimming left V 3 bases short and J 2 bases short, with 14 bases between. Germline CDR1 reads MNHEY; CDR2 reads SMNVEV (reference sequence). CDR3 residues: CASSLSGGSAYEQYF. The CDR3 DNA sequence: TGTGCCAGCAGTTTGAGCGGCGGCTCCGCCTACGAGCAGTACTTC.

The rearrangement links TRBV4-3 to TRBJ2-3; 10 positions match TRBD1. J lost 2 bases, V lost 4 bases, and 9 bases had no gene match. This CDR3 is 17 amino acids long. Germline-derived CDR1 and CDR2 are LGHNA and YSLEER. CDR3 in amino acids: CASSPSRDRGYTDTQYF. DNA of the CDR3: TGCGCCAGCAGCCCTTCACGGGACAGGGGATACACAGATACGCAGTATTTT.

This clone was detected only once. J is TRBJ1-4 and V is TRBV18, with 7 bases matching TRBD1. This CDR3 has 15 amino acids. Trimming at V came to 4 bases and at J to 4 bases, leaving 6 bases not matched to a gene. Germline V gene lookup returns CDR1 KGHSH and CDR2 LQKENI. The chain's CDR3 is CASSLLDRNNEKLFF. CDR3 coding DNA: TGTGCCAGCTCACTCCTGGACAGGAATAATGAAAAACTGTTTTTT.

The rearrangement links TRBV9 to TRBJ1-2; 7 bases are shared with TRBD1. Germline assignment: CDR1 SGDLS and CDR2 YYNGEE. This CDR3 contains 21 residues. V gave up 0 bases and J gave up 0 bases; unmatched junction bases: 20. CDR3 residues: CASSVARSRHRGPQSNYGYTF. CDR3 coding DNA: TGTGCCAGCAGCGTAGCTCGATCTAGGCACAGGGGACCCCAATCTAACTATGGCTACACCTTC.

The chain is built from TRBV18 and TRBJ2-7; weak D call: TRBD2 (6 bases). The germline V gene has CDR1 KGHSH and CDR2 LQKENI. Trimming shortened V by 2 bases and J by 3 bases, and 11 bases separated the two germline ends. CDR3 length: 14 residues. CDR3 loop: CASSPVGGNYEQYF. CDR3 DNA: TGTGCCAGCTCACCAGTCGGGGGAAACTACGAGCAGTACTTC.

Many counts were recorded for this clone. This chain connects TRBV19 to TRBJ1-5; 9 bases agree with TRBD1. CDR3 length equals 13 residues. The germline V gene encodes CDR1 LNHDA and CDR2 SQIVND (reference sequence). V was clipped by 6 bases and J by 11 bases; unmatched bases: 8. The CDR3 loop reads CASSLRDRATQHF. The CDR3, as DNA: TGTGCCAGTAGCCTCCGGGACAGGGCGACCCAGCATTTT.

The chain has TRBV2 and TRBJ1-1; no reliable D call. The CDR3 sequence is 17 residues long. Trimming removed 0 bases from V and 1 base from J, with 15 bases in between. Germline loops: CDR1 SNHLY, CDR2 FYNNEI. In nucleotides, the CDR3 is TGTGCCAGCAGTGAAGCGCTTATATCAGGTCCGAACACTGAAGCTTTCTTT. Residues: CASSEALISGPNTEAFF.

The genes are TRBV5-1 and TRBJ2-1; no definite D call. The V end lost 1 base, the J end lost 3 bases, and 11 bases lay between the germline ends. Germline V gene data show CDR1 as SGHRS and CDR2 as YFSETQ. The CDR3 has 15 amino acids. CDR3: CASSLSTPDYNEQFF. The CDR3 region has the DNA TGCGCCAGCAGCTTGAGTACTCCTGACTACAATGAGCAGTTCTTC.

The CDR3: CASSLLANQPQHF. The CDR3, as DNA: TGTGCCAGCAGCTTGTTGGCCAATCAGCCCCAGCATTTT. The chain carries TRBV5-6 and TRBJ1-5; D call uncertain. CDR3 size: 13 residues. V was pared by 1 base and J by 3 bases, with 5 bases between. From germline, CDR1 is SGHDT and CDR2 YYEEEE.

The chain couples TRBV6-5 to TRBJ1-1; D call uncertain. The V gene lost 2 bases and the J gene lost 8 bases, with 6 bases spanning the gap. This CDR3 has 11 residues. CDR1 is MNHEY and CDR2 is SVGAGI in the germline V gene. CDR3 region: CASSYGTEAFF. The CDR3, as DNA: TGTGCCAGCAGTTACGGTACAGAAGCTTTCTTT.